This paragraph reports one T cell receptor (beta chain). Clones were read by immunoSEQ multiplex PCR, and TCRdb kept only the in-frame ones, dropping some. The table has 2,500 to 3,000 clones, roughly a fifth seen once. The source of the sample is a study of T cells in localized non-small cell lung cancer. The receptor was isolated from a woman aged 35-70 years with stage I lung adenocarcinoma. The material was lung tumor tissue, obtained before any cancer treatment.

The CDR3: CASSPRGGGYTF. In DNA, the CDR3 is TGTGCCAGCTCACCCCGAGGTGGAGGCTACACCTTC. The gene calls are TRBV18 and TRBJ1-2, with no clear D. Trimming left V 3 bases short and J 8 bases short, with 10 bases between. Looked up from germline, CDR1 is KGHSH and CDR2 is LQKENI. This CDR3 is 12 amino acids long.